The 29 T cell receptor beta chains below come from one sample, sequenced in a study of T cells after yellow fever vaccination. In TCRdb, the 5' RACE reads were re-called with MiXCR into one record per CDR3 protein. The sample contains a few hundred thousand distinct CDR3 sequences, roughly 4.3% of which appear only once. This material consisted of PBMCs, taken 15 days after the yellow fever booster vaccination. The receptors were gathered from a man aged 18-30 years who received the YFV17D yellow fever vaccine.

A word on this clonotype: Just one base apart from a much larger clone, this may be a read error. This chain joins TRBV20-1 and TRBJ2-7; maybe TRBD1 (5 bases). The CDR3 spans 12 residues. The V gene's germline CDR1 is DFQATT and CDR2 SNEGSKA (reference sequence). The CDR3 is CAIDSSSYEQYV. The CDR3 DNA reads TGCGCGATAGACAGTTCCTCCTACGAGCAGTACGTC.

In the case of this clonotype: Mismatch with germline at one junction end may stem from a read error. The chain joins TRBV7-3 to TRBJ2-3, with D tentatively TRBD1 (6 bases). Per germline, CDR1 SGHTA and CDR2 FQGTGA. There are 15 residues in the CDR3. The DNA for the CDR3 is TGTGCCAGCAGCTTAAGTTGGTGGGACACAGTTACGCAGTATTTT. As protein: CASSLSWWDTVTQYF.

This chain uses TRBV3-1 with TRBJ1-5; perhaps TRBD1 as D (5 bases). CDR3 size: 15 residues. Germline lookup yields CDR1 LGHDT and CDR2 YNNKEL (reference sequence). The V end was cut by 2 bases, the J end by 5 bases, with 13 bases between. DNA for the CDR3: TGTGCCAGCAGCCAAAGTAGCGGGGACGATCAGCCCCAGCATTTT. Protein sequence: CASSQSSGDDQPQHF.

The V gene is TRBV5-1, the J gene TRBJ2-1, with D hard to call. The CDR3 sequence is 17 residues long. CDR1 is SGHRS, CDR2 YFSETQ, per germline. V was trimmed by 0 bases and J by 0 bases, leaving 13 bases between them. CDR3 bases: TGCGCCAGCAGCTTGGCCACCGGGTGGAGCTCCTACAATGAGCAGTTCTTC. This translates into CASSLATGWSSYNEQFF.

In this sample, this clonotype turned up many times. The chain has TRBV9 and TRBJ1-5; D gene uncertain. Per the germline V gene, CDR1 is SGDLS and CDR2 is YYNGEE. V was trimmed by 2 bases and J by 0 bases, leaving 9 bases between them. This CDR3 is 15 amino acids long. DNA of the CDR3: TGTGCCAGCAGCGTTCTTCCCGGTAGCAATCAGCCCCAGCATTTT. This encodes CASSVLPGSNQPQHF.

There are many counts of this clonotype. The rearrangement links TRBV4-3 to TRBJ1-2; the match to TRBD1 covers 7 bases. J was trimmed by 2 bases and V by 0 bases; bases with no gene match: 12. Germline V gene sequence: CDR1 LGHNA, CDR2 YSLEER. This CDR3 spans 18 amino acids. The CDR3 here is CASSQDWVGTDGNYGYTF. The CDR3 nucleotides are TGCGCCAGCAGCCAAGATTGGGTAGGGACAGATGGAAACTATGGCTACACCTTC.

The chain combines TRBV4-1 with TRBJ2-2; D remains ambiguous. Trimming pared 0 bases from V and 6 bases from J, leaving 8 bases between. Germline assignment: CDR1 MGHRA and CDR2 YSYEKL. The CDR3 is 14 residues long. CDR3 DNA: TGCGCCAGCAGCCAAGATAAGCCCGCCGGGGAGCTGTTTTTT. This gives the protein CASSQDKPAGELFF.

This clonotype came up a few times. The chain carries TRBV15 and TRBJ2-7; a weak D match, TRBD1 (6 bases). Germline V gene lookup returns CDR1 LNHNV and CDR2 YYDKDF (reference sequence). The V end was cut by 3 bases, the J end by 1 base, with 13 bases between. The CDR3 loop spans 15 amino acids. The CDR3 region is CATSRGRDKSYEQYF. The DNA of the CDR3 is TGTGCCACCAGCAGGGGTAGGGACAAGTCCTACGAGCAGTACTTC.

This clonotype was counted many times. The chain combines TRBV5-1 with TRBJ2-2; TRBD2 matches 11 bases. The CDR3 has 18 amino acids. With 4 bases clipped from V and 4 bases from J, the junction kept 12 bases outside the gene matches. The germline CDR1 and CDR2 sequences are SGHRS and YFSETQ. The CDR3 spells CASSRGLAARDVTGELFF. The CDR3 DNA reads as TGCGCCAGCAGCCGGGGACTAGCGGCTCGTGATGTCACCGGGGAGCTGTTTTTT.

This clonotype showed up many times. The chain couples TRBV12-3 or TRBV12-4 to TRBJ2-3; no definite D call. V was cut by 6 bases and J by 11 bases, with 21 bases left in between. The CDR3 extends over 14 amino acids. CDR3 bases: TGTGCCAGCAGCCGACTTCCAGTTAGAGGCGGGCAGTATTTT. Translating gives CASSRLPVRGGQYF.

This clonotype came up many times. The rearrangement uses TRBV28 and TRBJ2-5; TRBD1 matches 9 bases. With V trimmed by 5 bases and J by 5 bases, 9 bases remained unmatched. The CDR3 has 15 amino acids. Germline CDR1 is MDHEN and CDR2 is SYDVKM. Here the CDR3 DNA reads TGTGCCAGCAGTGCCTTCCGGGACAGGGTCGAGACCCAGTACTTC. As protein: CASSAFRDRVETQYF.

In its sample, this clonotype was seen many times. The chain couples TRBV5-1 to TRBJ1-4, with D possibly TRBD1 on 5 matching bases. Trimming left V 6 bases short and J 10 bases short, with 16 bases between. CDR3 length: 13 residues. The germline V gene encodes CDR1 SGHRS and CDR2 YFSETQ. CDR3 sequence (DNA): TGCGCCAGCACCCCGCAGGGAATCGGAAAACTGTTTTTT. Protein product: CASTPQGIGKLFF.

The V and J genes are TRBV7-9 and TRBJ2-7, with D uncertain. Germline lookup yields CDR1 SEHNR and CDR2 FQNEAQ (reference sequence). V gave up 5 bases and J gave up 5 bases, with 16 bases separating them. CDR3 length: 14 amino acids. The CDR3 reads CASSPSASGDEQYF. The CDR3 nucleotides read TGTGCCAGCAGCCCCAGTGCGTCTGGGGACGAGCAGTACTTC.

This clonotype showed up many times. This chain joins TRBV5-1 and TRBJ1-6; 10 bases match TRBD1. V shed 0 bases, J shed 9 bases, and the junction held 9 bases outside the gene matches. The germline gives CDR1 SGHRS, CDR2 YFSETQ. The CDR3 has 17 residues. In nucleotides, the CDR3 is TGCGCCAGCAGCTTGGCCCCGGGACAGGGGAGTACTTCACCCCTCCACTTT. Translation: CASSLAPGQGSTSPLHF.

The sample holds many counts of this clonotype. The gene calls are TRBV9 and TRBJ1-5; D unresolved. V was cut by 4 bases and J by 2 bases, with 10 bases left in between. The V gene's germline CDR1 is SGDLS and CDR2 YYNGEE. The CDR3 covers 14 residues. CDR3 in amino acids: CASSQDGGNQPQHF. CDR3 bases: TGTGCCAGCAGCCAAGACGGTGGCAATCAGCCCCAGCATTTT.

This clonotype was detected many times. Here the CDR3 DNA reads TGTGCCAGCAGCGCAATTGGACAGATAAACATTCAGTACTTC. Protein: CASSAIGQINIQYF. The chain couples TRBV7-9 to TRBJ2-4, with D maybe TRBD1 (6 bases). V was trimmed by 5 bases and J by 6 bases, leaving 14 bases between them. This CDR3 is built from 14 residues. CDR1 and CDR2 from the germline V gene are SEHNR and FQNEAQ (reference sequence).

J is TRBJ2-7 and V is TRBV4-1; 7 bases align to TRBD2. This CDR3 has 16 amino acids. The V gene end was trimmed by 2 bases and the J gene end by 1 base; junction bases not matched to a gene: 8. Germline V gene lookup returns CDR1 MGHRA and CDR2 YSYEKL. The CDR3: CASSQTYSGNSYEQYF. The CDR3 DNA reads TGCGCCAGCAGCCAAACATACAGCGGGAATTCCTACGAGCAGTACTTC.

This clonotype was found a few times. The rearrangement uses TRBV24-1 and TRBJ2-3; D perhaps matches TRBD2 (5 bases). The CDR3 is 14 amino acids. V lost 4 bases and J lost 3, with 10 bases in between. CDR1 KGHDR and CDR2 SFDVKD come from the germline V gene. The CDR3 sequence is CATSDPRGTDTQYF. In DNA form, the CDR3 reads TGTGCCACCAGTGACCCCCGGGGTACAGATACGCAGTATTTT.

This chain's CDR3 is CASSPGASGAESPLHF. CDR3 DNA sequence: TGTGCCAGCTCACCGGGGGCGTCAGGGGCGGAATCACCCCTCCACTTT. V is TRBV18 and J is TRBJ1-6; TRBD1 is a possible D gene (6 bases). The CDR3 is made up of 16 amino acids. V shed 3 bases and J shed 10 bases, with 19 bases lying between them. Germline V gives CDR1 KGHSH, CDR2 LQKENI.

CDR3 protein: CASSLGAYSSSSYNSPLHF. CDR3 nucleotide sequence: TGCGCCAGCAGCTTGGGGGCTTATTCTTCGAGCTCCTATAATTCACCCCTCCACTTT. The J gene is TRBJ1-6, the V gene TRBV5-1; no definite D call. The V end was cut by 0 bases, the J end by 0 bases, with 16 bases between. Germline V gene data show CDR1 as SGHRS and CDR2 as YFSETQ. The CDR3 spans 19 residues.

The gene calls are TRBV5-5 and TRBJ2-3, with TRBD2 matching over 14 bases. CDR3 size: 14 residues. Per germline, CDR1 SGHKS and CDR2 YYEKEE (reference sequence). Trimming removed 4 bases from V and 10 bases from J; junction bases left unmatched: 5. CDR3 protein: CASSPTSGGAPQYF. CDR3 nucleotides: TGTGCCAGCAGCCCGACTAGCGGGGGGGCCCCGCAGTATTTT.

This clonotype came up many times. The chain uses TRBV20-1 and TRBJ1-1; TRBD1 is a possible D gene (5 bases). Germline lookup yields CDR1 DFQATT and CDR2 SNEGSKA (reference sequence). The CDR3 is 14 amino acids. Trimming took off 2 bases at V and 4 bases at J, with 14 bases between the two ends. The CDR3 region is CSARRVGGTTEAFF. For the CDR3, the DNA is TGCAGTGCTAGACGTGTCGGGGGGACCACTGAAGCTTTCTTT.

This clonotype was recorded at least ten times. This chain links TRBV27 with TRBJ2-4; 7 bases align to TRBD1. Germline lookup yields CDR1 MNHEY and CDR2 SMNVEV (reference sequence). The J segment lost 10 bases and the V segment lost 5 bases, leaving 14 bases of the junction unmatched. The CDR3 has 15 amino acids. This CDR3 reads CASSPRAGGRGIQYF. CDR3 nucleotides: TGTGCCAGCAGTCCCCGCGCAGGGGGAAGGGGTATTCAGTACTTC.

The V gene is TRBV6-5, the J gene TRBJ1-5; unclear D gene. CDR1 and CDR2 (germline): MNHEY, SVGAGI. CDR3 length: 15 amino acids. V was trimmed by 4 bases and J by 5 bases, leaving 15 bases between them. For the CDR3, the DNA is TGTGCCAGCAGTTTAAACGCGGACGGAGATCAGCCCCAGCATTTT. Protein sequence: CASSLNADGDQPQHF.

The chain links TRBV5-1 to TRBJ2-5, with 7 positions matching TRBD2. Germline CDR1 reads SGHRS; CDR2 reads YFSETQ. CDR3 length: 13 amino acids. Trimming took 4 bases from V and 1 from J; bases not matched to a gene: 1. CDR3 amino acids: CASSGGVQETQYF. CDR3 coding DNA: TGCGCCAGCAGCGGGGGGGTCCAAGAGACCCAGTACTTC.

V gene TRBV25-1 combines with J gene TRBJ2-5; D may be TRBD1 (6 bases). Germline assignment: CDR1 MGHDK and CDR2 SYGVNS. The CDR3 is made up of 14 amino acids. Trimming left V 5 bases short and J 0 bases short, with 10 bases between. DNA of the CDR3: TGTGCCAGCAGTTGGACAGCCGACCAAGAGACCCAGTACTTC. Protein product: CASSWTADQETQYF.

The CDR3 spells CASMRGVMNTEAFF. CDR3 DNA: TGTGCCAGCATGCGGGGAGTTATGAACACTGAAGCTTTCTTT. The chain employs TRBV6-2 or TRBV6-3 and TRBJ1-1; the D is unclear. Trimming removed 7 bases from V and 0 bases from J, with 12 bases in between. Germline values: CDR1 MNHEY, CDR2 SVGEGT. This CDR3 is built from 14 residues.

This clonotype was observed at least ten times. The chain uses TRBV20-1 and TRBJ2-5; D is possibly TRBD2 (6 bases). V dropped 3 bases and J dropped 5 bases, with 13 bases sitting between them. There are 13 residues in the CDR3. CDR1 and CDR2 (germline): DFQATT, SNEGSKA (reference sequence). CDR3 residues: CSARMGREETQYF. CDR3 bases: TGCAGTGCTAGGATGGGACGGGAGGAGACCCAGTACTTC.

CDR3 sequence reads: CASSQERAEQETQYF. DNA of the CDR3: TGTGCCAGCAGCCAAGAAAGGGCAGAGCAAGAGACCCAGTACTTC. This chain connects TRBV3-1 to TRBJ2-5; D not certain. The CDR3 spans 15 residues. The germline gives CDR1 LGHDT, CDR2 YNNKEL (reference sequence). V lost 0 bases to trimming and J lost 2 bases, with 10 bases between them.